This T cell receptor beta chain was recovered during a study of radiotherapy plus CTLA-4 blockade in lung cancer (dated by TCRdb to the late 2010s). For context, the study as a whole: Among the enrolled patients, approximately 17% had an objective response, and about 30% reached disease control. The paper's findings and limits, for the study overall: After treatment with radiotherapy and ipilimumab, TCR clones that originated in tumors expanded in peripheral blood. Early dynamic changes in blood T cell clones, together with increased serum interferon-beta after radiation, were reported as the strongest predictors of response.

Reading the germline V gene (reference sequence) gives CDR1 MNHNY and CDR2 SVGAGI. The CDR3, cysteine through phenylalanine, is 12 amino acids long. Kept here is only the CDR3 DNA, which spans 36 bases and is read in frame from base 1. V is shortened by 2 bases, J by 6 bases, and the region joining them spans 8 bases. Library preparation was by the immunoSEQ multiplex PCR assay. TCRdb took this table from immuneACCESS and kept in-frame rearrangements with V and J called. Such tables lack part of the clones; where checked against another copy, unresolved V genes explain under half of the gap, and the rest is unexplained. Recorded for this sample are 40,000 to 45,000 clones; about 75% of them occurred a single time. The leading ten clones occupy approximately 9% of the sample. Concerning this clone: The specificity of this receptor is unknown. No much larger clonotype is one base removed from it; base qualities were not supplied.

Focal radiation therapy combined with CTLA-4 blockade (ipilimumab) was tested in patients with chemo-refractory metastatic non-small-cell lung cancer. The material was peripheral blood, obtained from a patient treated with radiotherapy plus ipilimumab. The rearrangement joined TRBV6-6 to TRBJ2-7; the D gene is possibly TRBD2, with 6 bases matching. This TCR was sampled from a human donor with non-small cell lung cancer who had stable disease on radiotherapy plus ipilimumab. The nucleotide sequence is given as TGTGCCAGCAGTTACGGAGGGCCCGAGCAGTACTTC. This is translated as CASSYGGPEQYF.